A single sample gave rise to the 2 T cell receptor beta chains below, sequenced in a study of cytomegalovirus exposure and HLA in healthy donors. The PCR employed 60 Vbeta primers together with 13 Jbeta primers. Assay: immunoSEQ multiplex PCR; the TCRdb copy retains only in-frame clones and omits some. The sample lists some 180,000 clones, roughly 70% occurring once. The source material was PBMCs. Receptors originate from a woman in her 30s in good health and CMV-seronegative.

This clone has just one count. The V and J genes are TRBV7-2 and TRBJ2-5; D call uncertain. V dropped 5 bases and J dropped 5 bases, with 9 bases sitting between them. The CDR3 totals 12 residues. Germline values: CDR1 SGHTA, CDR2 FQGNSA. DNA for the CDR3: TGTGCCAGCAGCAAGAGGCGGGAGACCCAGTACTTC. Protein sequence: CASSKRRETQYF. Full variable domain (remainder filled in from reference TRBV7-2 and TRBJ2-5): GAGVSQSPSNKVTEKGKDVELRCDPISGHTALYWYRQSLGQGLEFLIYFQGNSAPDKSGLPSDRFSAERTGGSVSTLTIQRTQQEDSAVYLCASSKRRETQYFGPGTRLLVL.

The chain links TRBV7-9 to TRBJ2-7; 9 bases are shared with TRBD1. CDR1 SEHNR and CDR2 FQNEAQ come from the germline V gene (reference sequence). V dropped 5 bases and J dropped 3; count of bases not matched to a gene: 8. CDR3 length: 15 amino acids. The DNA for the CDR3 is TGTGCCAGCAGCCCAACTGACAGGGGGAGCTACGAGCAGTACTTC. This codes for CASSPTDRGSYEQYF.